The table lists the clone carrying this T cell receptor (beta chain) with a few counts. Its specificity is unknown. RNA extraction was followed by reverse transcription into cDNA, which acted as the sequencing template. The data were produced by immunoSEQ multiplex PCR, yet TCRdb's version contains in-frame clones alone and is incomplete. The table lists 140,000 to 150,000 clones, roughly 48% of them singletons. This entry comes from a study of CD8+ T cells in alopecia areata. As for the study in general: Oral tofacitinib, 5 to 10 mg twice daily, was given in an open-label trial. Findings of the study overall: Although TCR sharing was seen in mice, sharing across patients was less clear, possibly for HLA-related reasons.

The specimen sequenced was CD4+ T cells sorted from blood. This receptor was obtained from a human donor with alopecia areata.

CDR3 region: CASSEQSSGANVLTF. The CDR3 nucleotides are TGTGCCAGCAGTGAACAGAGCTCTGGGGCCAACGTCCTGACTTTC. The rearrangement links TRBV2 to TRBJ2-6; D not certain. The V gene lost 2 bases and the J gene lost 0 bases, with 5 bases spanning the gap. The CDR3 is made up of 15 amino acids. The germline CDR1 and CDR2 sequences are SNHLY and FYNNEI.